In this sample, the clone carrying this T cell receptor (beta chain) turned up many times. Its antigen is not identified. The entry originates in a study of prognosis after radiotherapy for stage I lung cancer. The germline gives CDR1 DFQATT, CDR2 SNEGSKA (reference sequence). V was trimmed by 0 bases and J by 7 bases, leaving 21 bases between them. The CDR3 is 16 residues long. Genomic DNA was the source, and TCR beta CDR3 was amplified from it by two-round multiplex PCR. For every TRBV and TRBJ gene, a specific primer was used in first-round PCR. A single record per CDR3 protein comes from TCRdb applying MiXCR to the multiplex PCR reads. The sample shows about 32,000 distinct CDR3 sequences, about 39% of them seen only once. Findings of the study overall: Reportedly, the usage of TRBV and TRBJ genes was not the same in patients with and without metastases.

The chain couples TRBV20-1 to TRBJ1-2, with a weak D call TRBD1 (6 bases). Sequences were derived from PBMCs, sampled before or after stereotactic body radiation therapy (not recorded which). The TCR originated in a donor over 45 with non-small cell lung cancer. As DNA, the CDR3 is TGCAGTGCTAGAGATTCCGACTCGAGGGGGGCAGGTGGCTACACCTTC. This encodes CSARDSDSRGAGGYTF.